These 22 T cell receptor beta chains were sequenced from one sample in a study of control samples from healthy donors and cancer patients. The method was immunoSEQ multiplex PCR; TCRdb's version includes in-frame clones alone and lacks a portion of them. The table includes hundreds of thousands of clones, approximately 92% detected once. Sequencing input: PBMCs. Receptors were obtained from a middle-aged man with head and neck cancer.

The chain is built from TRBV7-2 and TRBJ1-5; D possibly corresponds to TRBD1 (6 bases). Trimming took 2 bases from V and 4 from J, leaving 12 bases between them. This CDR3 is built from 15 residues. Germline V lookup: CDR1 SGHTA, CDR2 FQGNSA. The CDR3 sequence: CASSLSPQGNQPQHF. CDR3 in DNA: TGTGCCAGCAGCTTATCTCCACAGGGTAATCAGCCCCAGCATTTT.

The chain couples TRBV5-8 to TRBJ1-2; D gene unclear. This CDR3 has 13 amino acids. CDR1 and CDR2 from the germline V gene are SGHTS and YDEGEE. The germline V and J ends were trimmed by 0 bases and 4 bases, with 7 bases remaining between them. The CDR3 loop reads CASSLDGTYGYTF. In DNA form, the CDR3 reads TGTGCCAGCAGCTTGGACGGCACCTATGGCTACACCTTC.

V is TRBV6-5 and J is TRBJ2-3; D uncertain. Between the trimmed V and J ends, which lost 8 bases and 4 bases, there was a span of 13 bases. The CDR3 is 13 residues long. From germline, CDR1 is MNHEY and CDR2 SVGAGI. The CDR3 protein is CASRVIAADTQYF. The CDR3 DNA sequence: TGTGCCAGCCGGGTGATCGCGGCAGATACGCAGTATTTT.

The chain is built from TRBV12-3 or TRBV12-4 and TRBJ1-5; no clear D gene. The CDR3 has 13 residues. Trimming shortened V by 3 bases and J by 9 bases, and 12 bases separated the two germline ends. For the CDR3, the DNA is TGTGCCAGCAGTTTTCGTGGGGATTCGCCCCAGCATTTT. Translation: CASSFRGDSPQHF.

The chain links TRBV9 to TRBJ2-3; 7 bases map to TRBD2. After removal of 0 bases from V and 2 bases from J, the junction contained 15 bases not matched to a gene. Germline CDR1 is SGDLS and CDR2 is YYNGEE. The CDR3 has 19 amino acids. In nucleotides, the CDR3 is TGTGCCAGCAGCGTAGTAGCCCGCGTGACTAGCAGCCTCACAGATACGCAGTATTTT. It yields the protein CASSVVARVTSSLTDTQYF.

J is TRBJ1-1 and V is TRBV19; the match to TRBD1 covers 8 bases. The CDR3 sequence is 14 residues long. Per the germline V gene, CDR1 is LNHDA and CDR2 is SQIVND (reference sequence). The ends lost 4 bases at V and 5 bases at J; junction bases unmatched: 6. The CDR3 region has the DNA TGTGCCAGTAGTACCAGGGGGCGCAGGACTGAAGCTTTCTTT. As protein: CASSTRGRRTEAFF.

This clone has only one observation. This chain joins TRBV4-1 and TRBJ1-1, with TRBD1 matching over 7 bases. Germline CDR1 is MGHRA and CDR2 is YSYEKL. This CDR3 has 14 residues. After removal of 4 bases from V and 7 bases from J, the junction contained 9 bases not matched to a gene. The CDR3 DNA reads TGCGCCAGCAGCCCACGATCACAGGGGTTTGAAGCTTTCTTT. Protein product: CASSPRSQGFEAFF.

The V call is TRBV11-3, the J call TRBJ1-1, with D possibly matching TRBD1 (6 bases). This CDR3 has 17 residues. Germline V gene data show CDR1 as SGHNT and CDR2 as YENEEA. Between the trimmed V and J ends, which lost 3 bases and 0 bases, there was a span of 17 bases. The CDR3 DNA reads as TGTGCCAGCAGCTTCCGGGGGCCCTTGGGGATGAACACTGAAGCTTTCTTT. As protein: CASSFRGPLGMNTEAFF.

In its sample, this clone was seen many times. Other DNA sequences in the same sample also yield this CDR3. The chain carries TRBV3-1 (or the pseudogene TRBV3-2) and TRBJ2-5; D not resolved. CDR1 and CDR2 (germline): LGHDT, YNNKEL (reference sequence). V lost 3 bases and J lost 2, with 4 bases in between. CDR3 length: 12 residues. Here the CDR3 DNA reads TGTGCCAGCAGCCAGGGACAAGAGACCCAGTACTTC. Translating gives CASSQGQETQYF.

The chain combines TRBV19 with TRBJ1-1, with D maybe TRBD1 (5 bases). CDR3 size: 15 residues. Germline V gene lookup returns CDR1 LNHDA and CDR2 SQIVND (reference sequence). Trimming shortened V by 5 bases and J by 5 bases, and 18 bases separated the two germline ends. CDR3 protein: CASSDDPRGRTEAFF. CDR3 in DNA: TGTGCCAGTAGTGATGACCCACGGGGGAGGACTGAAGCTTTCTTT.

The chain recombines TRBV30 with TRBJ1-2; D may be TRBD1 (5 bases). Per germline, CDR1 GTSNPN and CDR2 SVGIG (reference sequence). The CDR3 is made up of 12 amino acids. V gave up 7 bases and J gave up 4 bases, with 13 bases separating them. CDR3 residues: CAFALGTYGYTF. For the CDR3, the DNA is TGTGCCTTCGCGCTAGGGACCTATGGCTACACCTTC. The full variable domain, completed using reference TRBV30 and TRBJ1-2, is SQTIHQWPATLVQPVGSPLSLECTVEGTSNPNLYWYRQAAGRGLQLLFYSVGIGQISSEVPQNLSASRPQDRQFILSSKKLLLSDSGFYLCAFALGTYGYTFGSGTRLTVV.

This chain joins TRBV28 and TRBJ2-2; D may be TRBD1 or TRBD2 (5 bases each). Looked up from germline, CDR1 is MDHEN and CDR2 is SYDVKM. With 4 bases removed from V and 4 bases from J, the gap between germline ends came to 22 bases. There are 18 residues in the CDR3. CDR3: CASSSRDGSFPGTGELFF. As DNA, the CDR3 is TGTGCCAGCAGTTCACGGGACGGTAGTTTTCCGGGCACCGGGGAGCTGTTTTTT.

The CDR3 spells CASRQGPFGYTF. Here the CDR3 DNA reads TGTGCCTCTCGGCAGGGACCGTTTGGCTACACCTTC. This chain uses TRBV12-3 or TRBV12-4 with TRBJ1-2; a possible D gene is TRBD1 (5 bases). Trimming removed 11 bases at V and 7 bases at J, with 17 bases between. The CDR3 length is 12 residues.

The CDR3 spells CARSRTGQQMNTEAFF. CDR3 sequence (DNA): TGTGCCAGAAGCCGGACGGGACAGCAAATGAACACTGAAGCTTTCTTT. This chain connects TRBV5-3 to TRBJ1-1; 7 nucleotides match TRBD1. TRBV5-3 qualifies as an ORF whose function is uncertain. The CDR3 spans 16 residues. J gave up 0 bases and V 4 bases, and 9 bases lay outside the gene matches.

The chain has TRBV18 and TRBJ2-2; weak D call: TRBD1 (6 bases). The germline CDR1 and CDR2 sequences are KGHSH and LQKENI. Trimming cost V 5 bases and J 0 bases, with 13 bases left between them. This CDR3 has 16 amino acids. DNA of the CDR3: TGTGCCAGCTCATCATCGGCAGGGGCGAACACCGGGGAGCTGTTTTTT. This codes for CASSSSAGANTGELFF.

J is TRBJ1-2 and V is TRBV5-4; D is perhaps TRBD1 (5 bases). With 4 bases removed from V and 3 bases from J, the gap between germline ends came to 19 bases. The germline V gene encodes CDR1 SGHNT and CDR2 YYREEE (reference sequence). This CDR3 contains 16 residues. CDR3 coding DNA: TGTGCCAGCAGCGCCCTGGCCGCAGGGTCGGACTATGGCTACACCTTC. Protein: CASSALAAGSDYGYTF.

The chain combines TRBV7-9 with TRBJ2-7; D might be TRBD1 (6 bases). Germline V CDR1 and CDR2: SEHNR, FQNEAQ (reference sequence). V lost 2 bases and J 5 bases, leaving 7 bases between the germline ends. The CDR3 extends over 12 amino acids. CDR3 protein: CASSLPGDEQYF. The CDR3 DNA reads as TGTGCCAGCAGCTTACCAGGGGACGAGCAGTACTTC.

This clone has only one observation. The chain uses TRBV4-2 and TRBJ2-1; D is possibly TRBD1 (6 bases). CDR1 is LGHNA and CDR2 is YNFKEQ in the germline V gene. The CDR3 length is 15 residues. Trimming stripped 0 bases from V and 4 bases from J, with 10 bases between. CDR3 loop: CASSQDQGQYNEQFF. CDR3 DNA: TGTGCCAGCAGCCAAGATCAGGGACAATACAATGAGCAGTTCTTC.

Turning to this clone: Relative to the germline gene, one junction end is altered; a read error may explain this. The chain uses TRBV7-7 and TRBJ2-7, with D perhaps matching TRBD2 (5 bases). This CDR3 region has 15 residues. CDR1 and CDR2 (germline): SSHAT, FNYEAQ (reference sequence). The CDR3 region is CASSLVEGGAYEQYF. The CDR3 DNA reads TGTGCTAGCAGCTTGGTCGAGGGCGGTGCCTACGAGCAGTACTTC.

The rearrangement uses TRBV5-1 and TRBJ2-2; the match to TRBD1 covers 8 bases. The germline V gene has CDR1 SGHRS and CDR2 YFSETQ. This CDR3 is 16 amino acids long. Unmatched junction bases numbered 9, after V lost 4 bases and J lost 4 bases. The CDR3 nucleotides read TGCGCCAGCAGCCCTCCCGGGACAGGCGGCACCGGGGAGCTGTTTTTT. Its translation: CASSPPGTGGTGELFF.

CDR3 nucleotides: TGTGCCAGCAGTTACTCCCCAGCGGGAACACCAGATACGCAGTATTTT. Its protein product is CASSYSPAGTPDTQYF. The chain has TRBV6-5 and TRBJ2-3; 7 bases align to TRBD2. This CDR3 is built from 16 residues. V gave up 0 bases and J gave up 4 bases; unmatched junction bases: 7. The germline V gene encodes CDR1 MNHEY and CDR2 SVGAGI.

The genes are TRBV5-4 and TRBJ2-5, with a weak D call TRBD1 (5 bases). Germline lookup yields CDR1 SGHNT and CDR2 YYREEE (reference sequence). The CDR3 is made up of 13 amino acids. V was cut by 2 bases and J by 5 bases, with 10 bases left in between. CDR3 in amino acids: CASSFGQGETQYF. The CDR3 region has the DNA TGTGCCAGCAGCTTCGGGCAGGGTGAGACCCAGTACTTC.